This TCR beta chain was recorded in a study of T cell responses to AZD1222 COVID-19 vaccine. Notes on the study in general: Clonal diversity may have been underestimated, and the donors were mostly white British, with more females than males. Among AZD1222 vaccinees, only 6 or 7 were seropositive at baseline. Repertoires were obtained solely post-peak T cell response.

This table comes from immunoSEQ multiplex PCR, and its TCRdb copy is limited to in-frame clones, with some not included. Its table records about 140,000 clones. A word on this clone: The antigen is not known.

This CDR3 has 15 residues. The germline V and J ends were trimmed by 6 bases and 4 bases, with 19 bases remaining between them. The TCR comes from an adult in good health. The material sequenced was peripheral blood. This chain connects TRBV5-3 to TRBJ1-2; TRBD1 might be the D (6 bases). TRBV5-3 is identified as an open reading frame with a role that is uncertain. The chain's CDR3 is CARTSRDKFLYGYTF. DNA for the CDR3: TGTGCCAGAACCTCCCGGGACAAGTTCCTCTATGGCTACACCTTC.